This T cell receptor beta chain is drawn from a study of cytomegalovirus exposure and HLA in healthy donors. The assay was immunoSEQ multiplex PCR, and TCRdb's table has in-frame clones only and misses some. The sample contains some 180,000 clones, approximately 78% of which appear only once. CDR1 and CDR2 from the germline V gene are SQVTM and ANQGSEA. The CDR3 consists of 12 residues. Germline trimming cut 4 bases from V and 5 bases from J; bases unmatched to any gene: 5. Material for sequencing was PBMCs. This chain uses TRBV29-1 with TRBJ2-7; 7 bases match TRBD1. The TCR sequence derives from a woman aged 25 to 39 in good health and CMV-seronegative. The CDR3 coding sequence is TGCAGCGTTGGACAGGGTAGGAACGAGCAGTACTTC. This encodes CSVGQGRNEQYF.